A single sample is the source of the 23 T cell receptor beta chains below, sequenced in a study of OX40 agonist ivuxolimab in advanced cancers. This table comes from immunoSEQ multiplex PCR, and its TCRdb copy is limited to in-frame clones, with some not included. The sample lists roughly 60,000 clones; around 89% were seen once. The specimen was CD4+ or CD8+ T cells sorted from blood, collected in a trial of the OX40 agonist ivuxolimab. All receptors come from an adult with an advanced solid tumor such as melanoma, head and neck, liver or kidney cancer.

The rearrangement links TRBV19 to TRBJ2-1, with 8 nucleotides matching TRBD2. Germline V CDR1 and CDR2: LNHDA, SQIVND (reference sequence). This CDR3 has 14 residues. V was clipped by 7 bases and J by 8 bases; unmatched bases: 10. The CDR3 coding sequence is TGTGCCAGTATACAGCGGGAGTCTATTGATGAGCAGTTCTTC. Translating gives CASIQRESIDEQFF.

This clone was observed once. This chain connects TRBV27 to TRBJ1-2; 11 bases are shared with TRBD1. Germline V gene sequence: CDR1 MNHEY, CDR2 SMNVEV (reference sequence). V was pared by 6 bases and J by 7 bases, with 7 bases of the junction left unmatched. This CDR3 spans 14 amino acids. CDR3 sequence reads: CASSPGQGATGYTF. The CDR3 nucleotides are TGTGCCAGCAGCCCCGGACAGGGGGCGACTGGCTACACCTTC.

V and J are TRBV6-1 and TRBJ2-7, with D tentatively TRBD1 (6 bases). The CDR3 has 15 residues. Between the trimmed V and J ends, which lost 0 bases and 3 bases, there was a span of 12 bases. CDR1 is MNHNS and CDR2 is SASEGT in the germline V gene. CDR3 amino acids: CASSEAWGQRYEQYF. CDR3 nucleotide sequence: TGTGCCAGCAGTGAAGCTTGGGGGCAGCGCTACGAGCAGTACTTC.

J is TRBJ2-7 and V is TRBV28, with unresolved D. Germline-derived CDR1 and CDR2 are MDHEN and SYDVKM. CDR3 length equals 12 residues. The CDR3 sequence is CAVGRRPYEQYF. The CDR3 DNA sequence: TGTGCAGTAGGCCGAAGACCCTACGAGCAGTACTTC.

CDR3 in amino acids: CASSSPRVGDYGYTF. The DNA for the CDR3 is TGTGCCAGCAGTTCCCCCAGGGTAGGAGACTATGGCTACACCTTC. The V gene is TRBV28, the J gene TRBJ1-2; D might be TRBD1 (5 bases). The germline V and J ends were trimmed by 4 bases and 3 bases, with 15 bases remaining between them. This CDR3 is 15 amino acids long. CDR1 MDHEN and CDR2 SYDVKM come from the germline V gene.

This chain joins TRBV6-5 and TRBJ2-7; 9 bases align to TRBD2. V lost 5 bases and J lost 3; bases outside the gene matches: 8. This CDR3 has 15 residues. Germline loops: CDR1 MNHEY, CDR2 SVGAGI. The CDR3 protein is CASSPRIAGVYEQYF. Here the CDR3 DNA reads TGTGCCAGCAGTCCCCGAATAGCGGGAGTCTACGAGCAGTACTTC.

The rearrangement links TRBV27 to TRBJ2-6; 8 bases match TRBD1. J lost 4 bases, V lost 6 bases, and 8 bases had no gene match. The CDR3 loop spans 16 amino acids. Germline assignment: CDR1 MNHEY and CDR2 SMNVEV (reference sequence). For the CDR3, the DNA is TGTGCCAGCAGACCGGGACAGGTGAGCGGGGCCAACGTCCTGACTTTC. Residues: CASRPGQVSGANVLTF.

The chain links TRBV10-3 to TRBJ2-3, with no clear D. Germline CDR1 is ENHRY and CDR2 is SYGVKD. The CDR3 spans 18 residues. V lost 0 bases to trimming and J lost 1 base, with 17 bases between them. CDR3 loop: CAISESHYSAIGTDTQYF. The DNA of the CDR3 is TGTGCCATCAGTGAGTCTCACTACTCGGCAATTGGCACAGATACGCAGTATTTT.

The chain employs TRBV6-1 and TRBJ1-1, with D possibly matching TRBD1 (6 bases). The V end lost 3 bases, the J end lost 3 bases, and 14 bases lay between the germline ends. CDR1 MNHNS and CDR2 SASEGT come from the germline V gene. The CDR3 is 15 amino acids. CDR3 in DNA: TGTGCCAGCAGTGACAAAACAGGGAAGGACACTGAAGCTTTCTTT. It translates to CASSDKTGKDTEAFF.

CDR3 protein: CASSVGGADNEQFF. As DNA, the CDR3 is TGTGCCAGCAGCGTAGGAGGGGCCGACAATGAGCAGTTCTTC. This sequence joins TRBV9 and TRBJ2-1; the D call may be TRBD1 or TRBD2 (5 bases each). The CDR3 consists of 14 residues. The germline gives CDR1 SGDLS, CDR2 YYNGEE. The V gene lost 0 bases and the J gene lost 5 bases, with 9 bases spanning the gap.

This rearrangement joins TRBV6-1 to TRBJ1-4, with a tentative D call TRBD1 (6 bases). CDR1 and CDR2 from the germline V gene are MNHNS and SASEGT. V lost 3 bases, J lost 8 bases, and 13 bases lay in between. The CDR3 has 14 amino acids. The CDR3 sequence is CASSDRGVGEKLFF. As DNA, the CDR3 is TGTGCCAGCAGTGACAGGGGTGTTGGGGAAAAACTGTTTTTT.

This clone was observed a few times. The V gene is TRBV29-1, the J gene TRBJ1-1, with D unresolved. V lost 1 base and J lost 11, with 11 bases in between. Germline CDR1 reads SQVTM; CDR2 reads ANQGSEA. The CDR3 is 11 residues long. The CDR3 sequence: CSVEGRKEAFF. CDR3 in DNA: TGCAGCGTTGAAGGGCGGAAGGAGGCTTTCTTT.

The chain employs TRBV6-6 and TRBJ2-1; 7 bases are a match to TRBD2. The CDR3 is made up of 12 amino acids. Germline V gives CDR1 MNHNY, CDR2 SVGAGI (reference sequence). The V segment lost 7 bases and the J segment 8 bases; nucleotides outside the gene matches: 5. As DNA, the CDR3 is TGTGCCAGCAAGCGGGATTATGATGAGCAGTTCTTC. Translation gives CASKRDYDEQFF.

This CDR3 reads CASSQLGPGLTEAFF. CDR3 DNA: TGCGCCAGCAGCCAGCTGGGACCCGGGCTCACTGAAGCTTTCTTT. The chain links TRBV10-2 to TRBJ1-1, with a possible D match to TRBD1 (5 bases). The V and J ends lost 6 bases and 4 bases respectively, with 18 bases between them. The V gene's germline CDR1 is WSHSY and CDR2 SAAADI. The CDR3 has 15 residues.

J is TRBJ1-5 and V is TRBV7-9; no clear D gene. This CDR3 spans 16 amino acids. CDR1 is SEHNR and CDR2 is FQNEAQ in the germline V gene (reference sequence). V lost 0 bases to trimming and J lost 5 bases, with 14 bases between them. The CDR3 sequence is CASSLADTPSHQPQHF. The CDR3 DNA is TGTGCCAGCAGCTTAGCCGACACTCCATCCCATCAGCCCCAGCATTTT.

CDR3 in DNA: TGTGCCAGCAGCTTAGATCGCGAGACCCAGTACTTC. Residues: CASSLDRETQYF. The V gene is TRBV11-2, the J gene TRBJ2-5; D is unclear. V dropped 0 bases and J dropped 5 bases, with 4 bases sitting between them. The CDR3 consists of 12 residues. Germline CDR1 is SGHAT and CDR2 is FQNNGV.

V gene TRBV6-1 combines with J gene TRBJ2-1; TRBD1 matches 9 bases. Losses at the gene ends were 4 bases for V and 2 bases for J; bases not matched to a gene: 3. Germline CDR1 MNHNS, CDR2 SASEGT. The CDR3 contains 15 residues. The CDR3 is CASSGDRAPYNEQFF. The CDR3 region has the DNA TGTGCCAGCAGTGGGGACAGGGCTCCCTACAATGAGCAGTTCTTC.

This clone is a singleton in its sample. The chain combines TRBV6-6 with TRBJ2-7; no reliable D call. The CDR3 consists of 16 residues. V dropped 3 bases and J dropped 0 bases, with 15 bases sitting between them. CDR1 and CDR2 from the germline V gene are MNHNY and SVGAGI (reference sequence). CDR3 in amino acids: CASSYPNYSPSYEQYF. CDR3 nucleotide sequence: TGTGCCAGCAGTTATCCCAACTATAGCCCCTCCTACGAGCAGTACTTC.

CDR3 sequence reads: CASNDWLYYGYTF. The CDR3 nucleotides read TGTGCCAGCAACGACTGGCTATACTATGGCTACACCTTC. The V and J genes are TRBV6-1 and TRBJ1-2; D gene uncertain. CDR1 is MNHNS, CDR2 SASEGT, per germline. V was shortened by 7 bases and J by 3 bases, with 12 bases between the two germline ends. This CDR3 has 13 residues.

J is TRBJ1-6 and V is TRBV27, with a possible D match to TRBD1 (5 bases). The CDR3 has 12 amino acids. The germline gives CDR1 MNHEY, CDR2 SMNVEV (reference sequence). The V and J ends lost 4 bases and 10 bases respectively, with 8 bases between them. CDR3 sequence reads: CASSYGTSPLHF. In DNA form, the CDR3 reads TGTGCCAGCAGTTATGGGACGTCACCCCTCCACTTT.

J is TRBJ2-2 and V is TRBV5-1; 7 nucleotides line up with TRBD2. CDR3 length: 15 amino acids. The ends lost 5 bases at V and 4 bases at J; junction bases unmatched: 8. Germline lookup yields CDR1 SGHRS and CDR2 YFSETQ. DNA for the CDR3: TGCGCCAGCAGATTTGGAGGCGGGAGCACCGGGGAGCTGTTTTTT. This encodes CASRFGGGSTGELFF.

V gene TRBV27 combines with J gene TRBJ1-4, with 7 bases matching TRBD1. Germline-derived CDR1 and CDR2 are MNHEY and SMNVEV (reference sequence). Trimming removed 3 bases from V and 4 bases from J; junction bases left unmatched: 5. CDR3 size: 15 residues. The CDR3 sequence is CASSFIQGHNEKLFF. CDR3 nucleotides: TGTGCCAGCAGTTTTATACAGGGGCATAATGAAAAACTGTTTTTT. The full variable domain, rest sourced from reference TRBV27 and TRBJ1-4, is EAQVTQNPRYLITVTGKKLTVTCSQNMNHEYMSWYRQDPGLGLRQIYYSMNVEVTDKGDVPEGYKVSRKEKRNFPLILESPSPNQTSLYFCASSFIQGHNEKLFFGSGTQLSVL.

The chain is built from TRBV2 and TRBJ2-1; D could derive from TRBD1 or TRBD2 (6 bases each). This CDR3 spans 16 amino acids. Germline loops: CDR1 SNHLY, CDR2 FYNNEI. Trimming removed 2 bases from V and 5 bases from J, with 16 bases in between. The CDR3 spells CASSEPQGWRDNEQFF. The CDR3, as DNA: TGTGCCAGCAGTGAACCCCAGGGGTGGAGGGACAATGAGCAGTTCTTC.